This T cell receptor beta chain was retrieved from a study of T-cell memory formation after mild COVID-19. Overall study context: Most TCR clusters belonged to a single donor. Overall study findings and caveats: Clones contracting across day 15 to 85 had a balanced CD4/CD8 profile; later expanding clones leaned CD4+. A subset of responding clones appeared in pre-infection memory, suggesting cross-reactive memory joined. Among CD4+ contracting clones, most were CM and EM, and CD8+ ones EMRA.

In the case of this clonotype: Its antigen remains unidentified. At one boundary the junction diverges from the germline segment, which might be a read error.

There are 15 residues in the CDR3. Germline V gene data show CDR1 as DFQATT and CDR2 as SNEGSKA (reference sequence). TCRdb reprocessed the 5' RACE reads via MiXCR and lists one record per CDR3 protein. The sample holds hundreds of thousands of distinct CDR3 sequences; 24% are singletons and the top ten take around 9%. Material: PBMCs or a T cell subset sorted from them (not recorded which). This clonotype was obtained from an adult woman who had mild COVID-19 (a few samples of this study predate the infection). Cell type and time point are not known. The chain joins TRBV20-1 to TRBJ2-5; 11 bases fit TRBD2. CDR3 in amino acids: CSARDSGRALETQYF. The CDR3 nucleotides read TGCAGTGCAAGAGATAGCGGGAGGGCCTTAGAGACCCAGTACTTC.